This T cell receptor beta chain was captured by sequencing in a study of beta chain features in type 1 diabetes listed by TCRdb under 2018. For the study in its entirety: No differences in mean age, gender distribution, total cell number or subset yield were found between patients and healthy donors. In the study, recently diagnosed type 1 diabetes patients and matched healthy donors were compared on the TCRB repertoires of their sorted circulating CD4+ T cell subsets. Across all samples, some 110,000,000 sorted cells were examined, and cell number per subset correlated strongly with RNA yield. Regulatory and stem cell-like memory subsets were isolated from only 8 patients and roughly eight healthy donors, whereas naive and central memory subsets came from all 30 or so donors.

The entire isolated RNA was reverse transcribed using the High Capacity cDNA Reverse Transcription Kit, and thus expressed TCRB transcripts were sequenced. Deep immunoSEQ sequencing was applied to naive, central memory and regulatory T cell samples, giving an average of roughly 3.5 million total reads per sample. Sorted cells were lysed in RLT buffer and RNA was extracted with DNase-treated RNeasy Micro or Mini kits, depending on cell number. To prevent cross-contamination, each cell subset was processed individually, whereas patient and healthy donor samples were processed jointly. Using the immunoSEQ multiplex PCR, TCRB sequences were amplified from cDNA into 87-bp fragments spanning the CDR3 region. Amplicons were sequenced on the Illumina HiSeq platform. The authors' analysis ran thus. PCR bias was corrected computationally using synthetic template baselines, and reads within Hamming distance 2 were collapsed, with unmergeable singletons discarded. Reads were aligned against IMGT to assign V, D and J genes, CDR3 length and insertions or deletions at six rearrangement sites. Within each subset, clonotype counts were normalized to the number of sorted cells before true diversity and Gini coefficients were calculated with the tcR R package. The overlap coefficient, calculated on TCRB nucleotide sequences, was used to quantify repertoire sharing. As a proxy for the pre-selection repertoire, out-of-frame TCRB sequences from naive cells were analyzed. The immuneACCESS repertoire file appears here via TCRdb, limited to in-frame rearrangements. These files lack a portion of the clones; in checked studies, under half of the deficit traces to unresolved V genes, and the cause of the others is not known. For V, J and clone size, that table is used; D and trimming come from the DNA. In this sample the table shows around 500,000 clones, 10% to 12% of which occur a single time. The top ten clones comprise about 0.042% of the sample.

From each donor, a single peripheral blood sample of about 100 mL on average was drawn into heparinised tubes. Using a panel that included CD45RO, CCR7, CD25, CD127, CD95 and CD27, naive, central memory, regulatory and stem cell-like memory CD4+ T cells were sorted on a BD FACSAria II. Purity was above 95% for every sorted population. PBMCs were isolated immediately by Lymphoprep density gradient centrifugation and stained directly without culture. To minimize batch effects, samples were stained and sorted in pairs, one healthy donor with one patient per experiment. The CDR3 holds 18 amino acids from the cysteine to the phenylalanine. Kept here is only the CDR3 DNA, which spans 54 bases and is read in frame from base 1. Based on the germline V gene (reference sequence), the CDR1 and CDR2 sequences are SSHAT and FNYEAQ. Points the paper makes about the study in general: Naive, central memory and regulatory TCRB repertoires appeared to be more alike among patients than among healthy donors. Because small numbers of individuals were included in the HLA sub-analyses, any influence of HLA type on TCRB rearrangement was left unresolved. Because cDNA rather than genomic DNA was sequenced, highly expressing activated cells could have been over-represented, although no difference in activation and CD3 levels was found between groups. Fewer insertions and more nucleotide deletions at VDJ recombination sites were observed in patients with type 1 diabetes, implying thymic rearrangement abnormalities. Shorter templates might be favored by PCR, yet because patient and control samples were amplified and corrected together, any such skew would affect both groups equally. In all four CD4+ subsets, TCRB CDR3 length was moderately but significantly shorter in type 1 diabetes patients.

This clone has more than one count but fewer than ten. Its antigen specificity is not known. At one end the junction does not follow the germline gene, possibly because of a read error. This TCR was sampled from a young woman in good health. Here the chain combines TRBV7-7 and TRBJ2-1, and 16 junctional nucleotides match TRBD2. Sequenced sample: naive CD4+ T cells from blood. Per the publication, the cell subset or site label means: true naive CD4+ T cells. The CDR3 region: CASSGTSGRGHSYNEQFF. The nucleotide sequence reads TGTGCTAGCAGCGGGACTAGCGGGAGGGGACACTCCTACAATGAGCAGTTCTTC.